This is a list of T cell receptor beta chains from one sample in a study of shared clonotypes between healthy human individuals. Profiled with immunoSEQ multiplex PCR; TCRdb holds only in-frame clones, not every one. The table has 2 million to 2.5 million clones, more than 80% seen once. Sample: naive CD4+ T cells from PBMCs. Every receptor here comes from a young man in good health. Some clones in this sample may be carry-over from other donors' samples. Each CDR3 is given with its conserved first and last residue. Fields, in order: clone size, D gene, J gene, V gene, CDR3 protein, CDR3 DNA. The D gene is left open where the match is weak. Rows give clone size only sometimes, using once, few, many, or a class for an expanded clone.

abundance: .; d_gene: TRBD2; j_gene: TRBJ2-1; v_gene: TRBV5-6; CDR3aa: CASSLAGGPGNEQFF; CDR3nt: TGTGCCAGCAGCCTAGCGGGAGGGCCGGGCAATGAGCAGTTCTTC
abundance: .; d_gene: TRBD1; j_gene: TRBJ2-7; v_gene: TRBV6-5; CDR3aa: CASSLRGQGYEQYF; CDR3nt: TGTGCCAGCAGTCTTAGAGGACAGGGGTACGAGCAGTACTTC
abundance: .; d_gene: .; j_gene: TRBJ2-7; v_gene: TRBV28; CDR3aa: CASAEHGRGSRHEQYF; CDR3nt: TGTGCCAGCGCAGAACATGGACGGGGTAGCCGCCACGAGCAGTACTTC
abundance: .; d_gene: .; j_gene: TRBJ1-2; v_gene: TRBV6-1; CDR3aa: CASSEVRVSNYGYTF; CDR3nt: TGTGCCAGCAGTGAGGTCAGGGTCTCTAACTATGGCTACACCTTC
abundance: .; d_gene: .; j_gene: TRBJ2-3; v_gene: TRBV5-4; CDR3aa: CASSLGTYTDTQYF; CDR3nt: TGTGCCAGCAGCTTAGGAACTTACACAGATACGCAGTATTTT
abundance: .; d_gene: .; j_gene: TRBJ2-5; v_gene: TRBV7-3; CDR3aa: CASSPTYQETQYF; CDR3nt: TGTGCCAGCAGCCCTACGTACCAAGAGACCCAGTACTTC
abundance: .; d_gene: .; j_gene: TRBJ2-7; v_gene: TRBV27; CDR3aa: CASSRTGSHEQYF; CDR3nt: TGTGCCAGCAGTCGTACAGGGTCTCACGAGCAGTACTTC
abundance: .; d_gene: .; j_gene: TRBJ2-7; v_gene: TRBV4-1; CDR3aa: CASSQDPWRGTYEQYF; CDR3nt: TGCGCCAGCAGCCAAGATCCGTGGCGGGGAACCTACGAGCAGTACTTC
abundance: .; d_gene: TRBD1; j_gene: TRBJ1-5; v_gene: TRBV15; CDR3aa: CATSHDRGQPQHF; CDR3nt: TGTGCCACCAGCCATGACAGGGGGCAGCCCCAGCATTTT
abundance: .; d_gene: .; j_gene: TRBJ1-5; v_gene: TRBV28; CDR3aa: CASSFRGLNQPQHF; CDR3nt: TGTGCCAGCAGTTTCCGCGGACTCAATCAGCCCCAGCATTTT
abundance: few; d_gene: .; j_gene: TRBJ1-1; v_gene: TRBV29-1; CDR3aa: CSGGHTMNTEAFF; CDR3nt: TGCAGCGGTGGTCATACCATGAACACTGAAGCTTTCTTT
abundance: .; d_gene: .; j_gene: TRBJ1-2; v_gene: TRBV28; CDR3aa: CASSLRFPDGYTF; CDR3nt: TGTGCCAGCAGTTTACGGTTCCCGGATGGCTACACCTTC
abundance: .; d_gene: TRBD1; j_gene: TRBJ1-2; v_gene: TRBV29-1; CDR3aa: CSVGDRGNYGYTF; CDR3nt: TGCAGCGTTGGGGACAGGGGTAACTATGGCTACACCTTC
abundance: .; d_gene: .; j_gene: TRBJ2-1; v_gene: TRBV6-1; CDR3aa: CASSGDRSSSYNEQFF; CDR3nt: TGTGCCAGCAGTGGAGACAGGTCTAGCTCCTACAATGAGCAGTTCTTC
abundance: once; d_gene: .; j_gene: TRBJ1-2; v_gene: TRBV7-8; CDR3aa: CASSPVPGGNYGYTF; CDR3nt: TGTGCCAGCAGCCCAGTCCCGGGGGGGAACTATGGCTACACCTTC
abundance: .; d_gene: .; j_gene: TRBJ2-7; v_gene: TRBV19; CDR3aa: CASRGFGSYEQYF; CDR3nt: TGTGCCAGTAGGGGGTTCGGCTCCTACGAGCAGTACTTC
abundance: .; d_gene: .; j_gene: TRBJ1-5; v_gene: TRBV7-2; CDR3aa: CASSLVSNQPQHF; CDR3nt: TGTGCCAGCAGCTTAGTGTCTAATCAGCCCCAGCATTTT
abundance: .; d_gene: .; j_gene: TRBJ2-5; v_gene: TRBV21-1; CDR3aa: CASSSPGTAQETQYF; CDR3nt: TGTGCCAGCAGCTCCCCCGGGACAGCACAAGAGACCCAGTACTTC
abundance: .; d_gene: .; j_gene: TRBJ1-5; v_gene: TRBV10-3; CDR3aa: CATETGLSNQPQHF; CDR3nt: TGTGCCACCGAGACAGGCCTTAGCAATCAGCCCCAGCATTTT
abundance: .; d_gene: .; j_gene: TRBJ1-5; v_gene: TRBV6-1; CDR3aa: CASSEPRGDYSNQPQHF; CDR3nt: TGTGCCAGCAGCGAACCCAGGGGCGATTATAGCAATCAGCCCCAGCATTTT
abundance: .; d_gene: .; j_gene: TRBJ1-2; v_gene: TRBV5-1; CDR3aa: CASSLDSVGLGGYTF; CDR3nt: TGCGCCAGCAGCTTGGACTCGGTAGGGCTAGGTGGCTACACCTTC
abundance: .; d_gene: TRBD1; j_gene: TRBJ2-7; v_gene: TRBV9; CDR3aa: CASSPSDRQYEQYF; CDR3nt: TGTGCCAGCAGCCCGTCGGACAGGCAGTACGAGCAGTACTTC
abundance: few; d_gene: .; j_gene: TRBJ1-1; v_gene: TRBV20-1; CDR3aa: CSANGGGLAFF; CDR3nt: TGCAGTGCCAACGGGGGTGGCTTAGCTTTCTTT
abundance: .; d_gene: .; j_gene: TRBJ1-5; v_gene: TRBV5-4; CDR3aa: CASSLSPDQPQHF; CDR3nt: TGTGCCAGCAGCTTGTCTCCCGATCAGCCCCAGCATTTT
abundance: .; d_gene: TRBD2; j_gene: TRBJ2-7; v_gene: TRBV5-1; CDR3aa: CASSLEVAGEQYF; CDR3nt: TGCGCCAGCAGCTTGGAAGTAGCGGGGGAGCAGTACTTC
abundance: .; d_gene: TRBD1; j_gene: TRBJ2-5; v_gene: TRBV9; CDR3aa: CASSAGTGETQYF; CDR3nt: TGTGCCAGCAGCGCCGGGACAGGGGAGACCCAGTACTTC
abundance: .; d_gene: .; j_gene: TRBJ2-5; v_gene: TRBV4-1; CDR3aa: CASSRTSNPREETQYF; CDR3nt: TGCGCCAGCAGCCGGACTTCGAACCCCCGAGAAGAGACCCAGTACTTC
abundance: .; d_gene: TRBD1; j_gene: TRBJ1-2; v_gene: TRBV9; CDR3aa: CASSAGGTVGKVDGYTF; CDR3nt: TGTGCCAGCAGCGCCGGGGGGACAGTGGGGAAAGTGGATGGCTACACCTTC
abundance: .; d_gene: .; j_gene: TRBJ1-4; v_gene: TRBV10-3; CDR3aa: CAISESWGGEKLFF; CDR3nt: TGTGCCATCAGTGAGTCGTGGGGGGGCGAAAAACTGTTTTTT
abundance: .; d_gene: .; j_gene: TRBJ2-7; v_gene: TRBV6-6; CDR3aa: CASSPRSQTYEQYF; CDR3nt: TGTGCCAGCAGCCCTAGGTCGCAAACCTACGAGCAGTACTTC
abundance: once; d_gene: .; j_gene: TRBJ2-1; v_gene: TRBV15; CDR3aa: CATSRDRDNYNEQFF; CDR3nt: TGTGCCACCAGCAGAGATCGGGACAACTACAATGAGCAGTTCTTC
abundance: .; d_gene: .; j_gene: TRBJ2-7; v_gene: TRBV18; CDR3aa: CASSPPLASAYEQYF; CDR3nt: TGTGCCAGCTCACCACCCTTGGCGTCAGCCTACGAGCAGTACTTC
abundance: once; d_gene: TRBD1; j_gene: TRBJ2-7; v_gene: TRBV5-1; CDR3aa: CASSSTGQGHEQYF; CDR3nt: TGCGCCAGCAGCTCCACGGGACAGGGCCACGAGCAGTACTTC
abundance: .; d_gene: TRBD1; j_gene: TRBJ1-1; v_gene: TRBV28; CDR3aa: CASDRGTEAFF; CDR3nt: TGTGCCAGCGACAGGGGGACTGAAGCTTTCTTT
abundance: .; d_gene: .; j_gene: TRBJ2-5; v_gene: TRBV7-9; CDR3aa: CASSLAGPGRDQETQYF; CDR3nt: TGTGCCAGCAGCTTAGCGGGACCCGGGCGGGACCAAGAGACCCAGTACTTC
abundance: .; d_gene: .; j_gene: TRBJ2-3; v_gene: TRBV2; CDR3aa: CATSAGSSTDTQYF; CDR3nt: TGTGCCACCTCGGCGGGGAGTAGCACAGATACGCAGTATTTT
abundance: .; d_gene: .; j_gene: TRBJ1-1; v_gene: TRBV11-3; CDR3aa: CASSLSGTEAFF; CDR3nt: TGTGCCAGCAGCTTGTCCGGGACAGAAGCTTTCTTT
abundance: .; d_gene: TRBD2; j_gene: TRBJ2-2; v_gene: TRBV9; CDR3aa: CASSPGTSGTGELFF; CDR3nt: TGTGCCAGCAGCCCAGGGACTAGCGGAACCGGGGAGCTGTTTTTT
abundance: .; d_gene: TRBD1; j_gene: TRBJ1-2; v_gene: TRBV29-1; CDR3aa: CSVPGTGGFNPSPPYGYTF; CDR3nt: TGCAGCGTCCCAGGGACAGGGGGATTCAATCCCTCACCCCCGTATGGCTACACCTTC
abundance: .; d_gene: .; j_gene: TRBJ1-3; v_gene: TRBV9; CDR3aa: CASSVALGRSSGNTIYF; CDR3nt: TGTGCCAGCAGCGTAGCTCTAGGACGGAGCTCTGGAAACACCATATATTTT
abundance: .; d_gene: .; j_gene: TRBJ2-7; v_gene: TRBV2; CDR3aa: CASSERADSYEQYF; CDR3nt: TGTGCCAGCAGTGAGAGGGCAGATAGCTACGAGCAGTACTTC
abundance: .; d_gene: TRBD1; j_gene: TRBJ2-3; v_gene: TRBV2; CDR3aa: CASLARDRRTDTQYF; CDR3nt: TGTGCCAGCCTAGCTAGGGACAGGCGCACAGATACGCAGTATTTT
abundance: .; d_gene: .; j_gene: TRBJ2-2; v_gene: TRBV11-2; CDR3aa: CASRRTLGELFF; CDR3nt: TGTGCCAGCAGGAGAACACTCGGGGAGCTGTTTTTT
abundance: .; d_gene: .; j_gene: TRBJ2-7; v_gene: TRBV21-1; CDR3aa: CASSPPNQGASGRAWLEYF; CDR3nt: TGTGCCAGCAGCCCTCCGAACCAGGGGGCTAGCGGGAGGGCCTGGTTGGAGTACTTC
abundance: .; d_gene: .; j_gene: TRBJ2-3; v_gene: TRBV4-2; CDR3aa: CASTGGRTQFADTQYF; CDR3nt: TGTGCCAGCACCGGAGGGAGGACACAGTTCGCAGATACGCAGTATTTT
abundance: once; d_gene: TRBD2; j_gene: TRBJ2-1; v_gene: TRBV4-1; CDR3aa: CASSHPPPLAAPAVWRNEQFF; CDR3nt: TGCGCCAGCAGCCATCCTCCCCCCCTAGCGGCCCCCGCTGTCTGGAGAAATGAGCAGTTCTTC
abundance: .; d_gene: TRBD1; j_gene: TRBJ2-7; v_gene: TRBV28; CDR3aa: CASSLGPRQGWYEQYF; CDR3nt: TGTGCCAGCAGTTTGGGTCCGCGACAGGGGTGGTACGAGCAGTACTTC
abundance: .; d_gene: TRBD2; j_gene: TRBJ2-3; v_gene: TRBV10-1; CDR3aa: CASSGTSGTDTQYF; CDR3nt: TGCGCCAGCAGTGGGACTAGCGGCACAGATACGCAGTATTTT
abundance: .; d_gene: .; j_gene: TRBJ1-1; v_gene: TRBV29-1; CDR3aa: CSVEDQRTVYNTEAFF; CDR3nt: TGCAGCGTTGAAGACCAACGGACAGTCTATAACACTGAAGCTTTCTTT
abundance: .; d_gene: .; j_gene: TRBJ1-2; v_gene: TRBV16; CDR3aa: CASSPLEWGWNGYTF; CDR3nt: TGTGCCAGCAGCCCCCTGGAGTGGGGTTGGAATGGCTACACCTTC
abundance: .; d_gene: TRBD1; j_gene: TRBJ1-1; v_gene: TRBV7-3; CDR3aa: CASSFDGQVNTEAFF; CDR3nt: TGTGCCAGCAGCTTCGACGGACAGGTGAACACTGAAGCTTTCTTT
abundance: .; d_gene: .; j_gene: TRBJ1-5; v_gene: TRBV7-2; CDR3aa: CASTLSGPGSNQPQHF; CDR3nt: TGTGCCAGCACCCTGTCGGGGCCAGGGAGCAATCAGCCCCAGCATTTT
abundance: .; d_gene: .; j_gene: TRBJ2-3; v_gene: TRBV6-1; CDR3aa: CASSEALVRFNTDTQYF; CDR3nt: TGTGCCAGCAGTGAAGCGCTCGTCAGGTTCAACACAGATACGCAGTATTTT
abundance: .; d_gene: TRBD1; j_gene: TRBJ1-2; v_gene: TRBV6-6; CDR3aa: CASSRQGSYYGYTF; CDR3nt: TGTGCCAGCAGTCGACAGGGTAGTTACTATGGCTACACCTTC
abundance: .; d_gene: TRBD1; j_gene: TRBJ1-3; v_gene: TRBV5-1; CDR3aa: CASRTGVSGNTIYF; CDR3nt: TGCGCCAGCAGGACAGGGGTCTCTGGAAACACCATATATTTT